What follows is one TCR beta chain and its context. What it recognizes is unknown. The method was immunoSEQ multiplex PCR; TCRdb's version includes in-frame clones alone and lacks a portion of them. This repertoire shows about 2.1 million clones, around 95% found once; its top ten account for approximately 1.7%. These data belong to a study of shared clonotypes between healthy human individuals. Study background: Samples came from two female and a few male donors aged 18 to 49. Donors had three CD4 naive, three CD4 memory, two CD8 naive and one CD8 memory plate apiece. Study-level findings and limits: The naive CD4 repertoires of several donors were compared, and around 5% of clonotypes were shared.

CD45RO-negative cells were positively selected for CCR7, leaving out terminally differentiated effector memory CD45RA+ cells. CDR3 size: 15 residues. V shed 1 base and J shed 6 bases, with 13 bases lying between them. From germline, CDR1 is SGHVS and CDR2 FNYEAQ. The chain joins TRBV7-6 to TRBJ1-5; D is unresolved. The sequence was collected from a young man in good health. Some clones in this sample may be carry-over from other donors' samples. The specimen sequenced was naive CD8+ T cells from PBMCs. In DNA, the CDR3 is TGTGCCAGCAGCTTAGAAGTAGGGAATAGTCAGCCCCAGCATTTT. Translation gives CASSLEVGNSQPQHF.